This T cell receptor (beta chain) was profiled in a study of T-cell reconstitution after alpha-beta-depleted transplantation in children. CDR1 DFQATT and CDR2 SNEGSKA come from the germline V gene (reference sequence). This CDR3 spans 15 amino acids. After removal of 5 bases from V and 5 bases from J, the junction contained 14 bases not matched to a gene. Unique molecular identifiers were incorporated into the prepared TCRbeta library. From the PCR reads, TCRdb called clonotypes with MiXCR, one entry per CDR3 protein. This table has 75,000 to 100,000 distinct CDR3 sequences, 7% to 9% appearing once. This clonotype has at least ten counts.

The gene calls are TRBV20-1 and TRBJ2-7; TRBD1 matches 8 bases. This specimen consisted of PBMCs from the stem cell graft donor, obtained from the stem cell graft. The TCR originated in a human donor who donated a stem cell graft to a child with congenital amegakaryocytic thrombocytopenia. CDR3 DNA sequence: TGCAGTGCTCTCACCGACAGGGGAGCTCGGGACGAGCAGTACTTC. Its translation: CSALTDRGARDEQYF.